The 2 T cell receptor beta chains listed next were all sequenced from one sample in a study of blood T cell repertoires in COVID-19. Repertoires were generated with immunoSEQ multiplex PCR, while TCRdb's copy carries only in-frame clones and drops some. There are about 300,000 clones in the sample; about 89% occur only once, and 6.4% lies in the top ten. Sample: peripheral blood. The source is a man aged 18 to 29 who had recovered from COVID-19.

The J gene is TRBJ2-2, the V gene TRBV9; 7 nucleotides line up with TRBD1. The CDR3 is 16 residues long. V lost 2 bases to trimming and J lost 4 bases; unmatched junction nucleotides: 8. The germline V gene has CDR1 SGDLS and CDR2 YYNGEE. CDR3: CASSVSRGRGTGELFF. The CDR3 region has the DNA TGTGCCAGCAGCGTCTCTAGGGGGCGCGGCACCGGGGAGCTGTTTTTT.

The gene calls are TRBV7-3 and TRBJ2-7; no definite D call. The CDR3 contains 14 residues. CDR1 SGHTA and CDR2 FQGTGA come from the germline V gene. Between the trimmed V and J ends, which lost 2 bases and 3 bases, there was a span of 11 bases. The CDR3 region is CASSLHRLSYEQYF. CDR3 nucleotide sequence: TGTGCCAGCAGCTTACACCGCCTCAGCTACGAGCAGTACTTC. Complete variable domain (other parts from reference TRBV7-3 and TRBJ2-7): GAGVSQTPSNKVTEKGKYVELRCDPISGHTALYWYRQSLGQGPEFLIYFQGTGAADDSGLPNDRFFAVRPEGSVSTLKIQRTERGDSAVYLCASSLHRLSYEQYFGPGTRLTVT.